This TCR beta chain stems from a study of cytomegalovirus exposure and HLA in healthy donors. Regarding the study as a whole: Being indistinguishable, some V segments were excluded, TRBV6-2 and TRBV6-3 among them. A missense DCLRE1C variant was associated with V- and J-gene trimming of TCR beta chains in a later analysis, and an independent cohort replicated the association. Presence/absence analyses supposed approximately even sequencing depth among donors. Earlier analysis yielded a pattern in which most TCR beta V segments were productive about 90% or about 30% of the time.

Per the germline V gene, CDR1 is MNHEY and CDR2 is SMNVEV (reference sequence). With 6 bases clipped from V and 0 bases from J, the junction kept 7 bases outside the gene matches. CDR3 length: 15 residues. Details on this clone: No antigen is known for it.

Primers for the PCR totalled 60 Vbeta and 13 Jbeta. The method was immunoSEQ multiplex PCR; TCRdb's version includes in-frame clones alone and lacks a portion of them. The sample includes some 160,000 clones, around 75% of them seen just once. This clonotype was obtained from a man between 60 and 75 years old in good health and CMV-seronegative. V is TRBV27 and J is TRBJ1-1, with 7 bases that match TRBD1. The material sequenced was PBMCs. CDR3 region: CASSPGTAMNTEAFF. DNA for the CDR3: TGTGCCAGCAGCCCAGGGACAGCGATGAACACTGAAGCTTTCTTT.